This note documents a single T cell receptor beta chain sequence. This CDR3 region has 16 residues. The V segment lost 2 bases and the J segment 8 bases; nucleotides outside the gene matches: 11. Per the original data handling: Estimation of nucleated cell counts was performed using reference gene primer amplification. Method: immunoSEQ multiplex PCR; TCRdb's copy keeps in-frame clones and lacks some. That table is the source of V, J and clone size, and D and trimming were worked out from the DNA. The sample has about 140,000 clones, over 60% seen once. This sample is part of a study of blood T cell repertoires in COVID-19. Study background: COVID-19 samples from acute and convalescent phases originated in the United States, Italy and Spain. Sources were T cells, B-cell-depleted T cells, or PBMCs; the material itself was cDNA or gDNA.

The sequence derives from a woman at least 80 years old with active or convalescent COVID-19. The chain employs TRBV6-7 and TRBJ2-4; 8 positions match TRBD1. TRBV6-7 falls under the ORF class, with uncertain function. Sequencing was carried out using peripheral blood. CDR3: CASSYLKGQAYYIQYF. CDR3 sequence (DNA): TGTGCCAGCAGTTACCTCAAGGGACAGGCCTATTACATTCAGTACTTC.